Reported below is one T cell receptor (beta chain). This sample stems from a study of blood T cell repertoires in COVID-19. Study as a whole: Some COVID-19 samples were acute and others convalescent; all came from the United States, Italy and Spain.

The CDR3 loop spans 15 amino acids. V lost 5 bases and J 2 bases, leaving 16 bases between the germline ends. From germline, CDR1 is MDHEN and CDR2 SYDVKM. Clones were sequenced by immunoSEQ multiplex PCR, and TCRdb holds only the in-frame ones, with some missing. The sample includes 150,000 to 200,000 clones, about 83% of them seen just once. Sequencing was carried out using peripheral blood. The receptor's source is a man younger than 30 with active or convalescent COVID-19. The J gene is TRBJ2-7, the V gene TRBV28; TRBD2 is a possible D gene (6 bases). The CDR3 spells CASSLGGAVTYEQYV. DNA of the CDR3: TGTGCCAGCAGTCTCGGCGGGGCCGTAACCTACGAGCAGTACGTC.